Below are 31 T cell receptor beta chains sequenced from a single sample in a study of CD8+ T cells in alopecia areata. RNA extraction was followed by reverse transcription into cDNA, which acted as the sequencing template. Generated by immunoSEQ multiplex PCR, the TCRdb table keeps only in-frame clones and is missing some. The sample includes roughly 150,000 clones, 47% seen only once; the top ten take about 6.4%. The sequenced material came from CD4+ T cells sorted from blood. These receptors were taken from a human donor with alopecia areata.

The genes are TRBV7-2 and TRBJ2-5; D is uncertain. The germline V gene has CDR1 SGHTA and CDR2 FQGNSA. V lost 5 bases, J lost 5 bases, and 9 bases lay in between. The CDR3 totals 12 residues. The CDR3 bases are TGTGCCAGCAGCCCGCCCAGGGAGACCCAGTACTTC. This codes for CASSPPRETQYF.

The V and J genes are TRBV7-2 and TRBJ2-3, with D perhaps TRBD2 (6 bases). The CDR3 is made up of 15 amino acids. The V end lost 3 bases, the J end lost 1 base, and 11 bases lay between the germline ends. Germline-derived CDR1 and CDR2 are SGHTA and FQGNSA. CDR3 loop: CASSFVWGGTDTQYF. Here the CDR3 DNA reads TGTGCCAGCAGCTTTGTCTGGGGGGGCACAGATACGCAGTATTTT.

In its sample, this clone was seen a few times. This rearrangement joins TRBV5-1 to TRBJ2-7; 9 bases line up with TRBD2. The V segment lost 1 base and the J segment 2 bases; nucleotides outside the gene matches: 10. The CDR3 consists of 17 residues. CDR1 and CDR2 from the germline V gene are SGHRS and YFSETQ. CDR3 bases: TGCGCCAGCAGCTTGCCCCGGGGTAGCGGGAGTACCTACGAGCAGTACTTC. Its translation: CASSLPRGSGSTYEQYF.

The CDR3 here is CASSLSGRLWNEQFF. The CDR3 DNA follows: TGTGCCAGCAGCTTGTCGGGAAGGCTGTGGAATGAGCAGTTCTTC. The chain joins TRBV5-6 to TRBJ2-1; a possible D gene is TRBD2 (5 bases). CDR1 and CDR2 (germline): SGHDT, YYEEEE. This CDR3 region has 15 residues. V lost 1 base, J lost 7 bases, and 15 bases lay in between. Based on the CDR3 plus reference TRBV5-6 and TRBJ2-1, the full variable domain is DAGVTQSPTHLIKTRGQQVTLRCSPKSGHDTVSWYQQALGQGPQFIFQYYEEEERQRGNFPDRFSGHQFPNYSSELNVNALLLGDSALYLCASSLSGRLWNEQFFGPGTRLTVL.

This clone has only one observation. The rearrangement joins TRBV27 to TRBJ2-1; 14 bases map to TRBD2. The CDR3 sequence is 15 residues long. V shed 7 bases, J shed 6 bases, and the junction held 5 bases outside the gene matches. CDR1 MNHEY and CDR2 SMNVEV come from the germline V gene (reference sequence). CDR3 in DNA: TGTGCCAGCACCACAGGACTAGCGGGAGGCAATGAGCAGTTCTTC. Translation gives CASTTGLAGGNEQFF.

The chain has TRBV30 and TRBJ1-4; D unclear. This CDR3 comprises 10 residues. The germline V gene has CDR1 GTSNPN and CDR2 SVGIG (reference sequence). The V end lost 5 bases, the J end lost 13 bases, and 11 bases lay between the germline ends. This CDR3 reads CAWGSSRLFF. In DNA form, the CDR3 reads TGTGCCTGGGGATCCTCACGACTGTTTTTT.

The gene calls are TRBV30 and TRBJ2-6; maybe TRBD1 (6 bases). The CDR3 consists of 17 residues. Germline CDR1 reads GTSNPN; CDR2 reads SVGIG (reference sequence). Trimming took 2 bases from V and 0 from J, leaving 14 bases between them. This chain's CDR3 is CAWSTPGHSSGANVLTF. In nucleotides, the CDR3 is TGTGCCTGGAGTACTCCGGGACACAGCTCTGGGGCCAACGTCCTGACTTTC.

This chain joins TRBV27 and TRBJ1-5; D is ambiguous. CDR3 length: 13 residues. Germline V gene sequence: CDR1 MNHEY, CDR2 SMNVEV (reference sequence). V was shortened by 6 bases and J by 5 bases, with 11 bases between the two germline ends. DNA for the CDR3: TGTGCCAGCAGCCCATTACCCCATCAGCCCCAGCATTTT. Encoded protein: CASSPLPHQPQHF.

This chain connects TRBV7-3 to TRBJ1-2, with D unresolved. The CDR3 totals 13 residues. V gave up 5 bases and J gave up 0 bases, with 7 bases separating them. CDR1 SGHTA and CDR2 FQGTGA come from the germline V gene. The CDR3 protein is CASSRTPNYGYTF. For the CDR3, the DNA is TGTGCCAGCAGCCGGACGCCTAACTATGGCTACACCTTC.

V gene TRBV30 combines with J gene TRBJ2-4; no clear D gene. Germline assignment: CDR1 GTSNPN and CDR2 SVGIG (reference sequence). Deletions cut 2 bases from V and 0 bases from J, with 14 bases between. CDR3 length: 16 residues. DNA of the CDR3: TGTGCCTGGAGTTCCCTGCTACGGCTAGCCAAAAACATTCAGTACTTC. Translation gives CAWSSLLRLAKNIQYF. Based on the CDR3 plus reference TRBV30 and TRBJ2-4, the full variable domain is SQTIHQWPATLVQPVGSPLSLECTVEGTSNPNLYWYRQAAGRGLQLLFYSVGIGQISSEVPQNLSASRPQDRQFILSSKKLLLSDSGFYLCAWSSLLRLAKNIQYFGAGTRLSVL.

J is TRBJ1-1 and V is TRBV19, with 7 nucleotides matching TRBD1. This CDR3 spans 13 amino acids. After removal of 5 bases from V and 2 bases from J, the junction contained 2 bases not matched to a gene. From germline, CDR1 is LNHDA and CDR2 SQIVND (reference sequence). The CDR3 region has the DNA TGTGCCAGTAGTCGACAGGGTAACACTGAAGCTTTCTTT. This codes for CASSRQGNTEAFF.

This clone was observed a few times. The rearrangement joins TRBV7-9 to TRBJ2-7; TRBD2 might be the D (6 bases). Germline V CDR1 and CDR2: SEHNR, FQNEAQ (reference sequence). V lost 7 bases and J lost 5, with 12 bases in between. The CDR3 totals 12 residues. As DNA, the CDR3 is TGTGCCAGCACCGAGGGCGGGAACGAGCAGTACTTC. Translating gives CASTEGGNEQYF.

V and J are TRBV11-2 and TRBJ2-3, with D possibly TRBD1 on 6 matching bases. CDR1 is SGHAT, CDR2 FQNNGV, per germline. Trimming stripped 5 bases from V and 0 bases from J, with 12 bases between. This CDR3 has 15 amino acids. The CDR3 nucleotides are TGTGCCAGCAGCGAACAGGGTTCTAGCACAGATACGCAGTATTTT. Translation: CASSEQGSSTDTQYF.

This clone appeared a few times. The chain uses TRBV27 and TRBJ2-4; a weak D match, TRBD2 (5 bases). Germline V gives CDR1 MNHEY, CDR2 SMNVEV (reference sequence). The CDR3 extends over 17 amino acids. Between the trimmed V and J ends, which lost 6 bases and 0 bases, there was a span of 18 bases. The CDR3 nucleotides are TGTGCCAGCAGCCCCCTCACGGGGATCGTAGCCAAAAACATTCAGTACTTC. Its protein product is CASSPLTGIVAKNIQYF.

Concerning this clone itself: One junction end disagrees with the germline gene, perhaps due to a read error. The V gene is TRBV5-1, the J gene TRBJ1-2, with 7 bases matching TRBD1. The CDR3 sequence is 15 residues long. Germline CDR1 reads SGHRS; CDR2 reads YFSETQ. In DNA form, the CDR3 reads TGCGCCAGCAGCTTGGACGAGGGGGCGAACTCTGGCTACACCTTC. This gives the protein CASSLDEGANSGYTF.

The rearrangement uses TRBV4-1 and TRBJ2-5; D is perhaps TRBD2 (5 bases). The CDR3 is 16 residues long. The V gene lost 0 bases and the J gene lost 4 bases, with 15 bases spanning the gap. Germline V gene sequence: CDR1 MGHRA, CDR2 YSYEKL. The CDR3 sequence: CASSQDTRASGETQYF. The CDR3 DNA is TGCGCCAGCAGCCAAGATACGAGGGCATCGGGAGAGACCCAGTACTTC.

This chain connects TRBV19 to TRBJ2-7; D possibly corresponds to TRBD1 (5 bases). V was shortened by 5 bases and J by 3 bases, with 14 bases between the two germline ends. The CDR3 is 14 amino acids. Germline CDR1 and CDR2: LNHDA and SQIVND (reference sequence). The CDR3 DNA reads as TGTGCCAGTAGTTTGCATACAGGAAACTACGAGCAGTACTTC. Translating gives CASSLHTGNYEQYF.

V gene TRBV11-2 combines with J gene TRBJ1-1, with D maybe TRBD1 (5 bases). V was shortened by 2 bases and J by 7 bases, with 11 bases between the two germline ends. This CDR3 region has 13 residues. Germline loops: CDR1 SGHAT, CDR2 FQNNGV. The CDR3 DNA reads as TGTGCCAGCAGCTTACTGGACACGATTGAAGCTTTCTTT. This codes for CASSLLDTIEAFF.

The rearrangement links TRBV30 to TRBJ2-3; no reliable D call. This CDR3 is built from 14 residues. Germline V lookup: CDR1 GTSNPN, CDR2 SVGIG (reference sequence). The V end lost 0 bases, the J end lost 4 bases, and 11 bases lay between the germline ends. In DNA, the CDR3 is TGTGCCTGGAGTGTACCGGTAGTGTCAGATACGCAGTATTTT. This codes for CAWSVPVVSDTQYF.

This chain joins TRBV7-2 and TRBJ2-2; 7 positions match TRBD2. Germline values: CDR1 SGHTA, CDR2 FQGNSA. The V gene end was trimmed by 4 bases and the J gene end by 3 bases; junction bases not matched to a gene: 2. The CDR3 contains 14 residues. CDR3 nucleotide sequence: TGTGCCAGCAGCTCGGGACTATACACCGGGGAGCTGTTTTTT. As protein: CASSSGLYTGELFF.

CDR3 protein: CSVVSGGLNTEAFF. The CDR3 DNA reads as TGCAGCGTTGTGTCCGGGGGACTGAACACTGAAGCTTTCTTT. V usage is TRBV29-1 and J usage is TRBJ1-1, with a weak D call TRBD1 (5 bases). Germline values: CDR1 SQVTM, CDR2 ANQGSEA. The CDR3 spans 14 residues. Trimming removed 4 bases at V and 0 bases at J, with 12 bases between.

The genes are TRBV11-2 and TRBJ1-5; D is unresolved. V lost 2 bases and J lost 2, with 10 bases in between. Germline V lookup: CDR1 SGHAT, CDR2 FQNNGV. This CDR3 is 15 amino acids long. CDR3 coding DNA: TGTGCCAGCAGCTTATCGGGGAGTGGCAATCAGCCCCAGCATTTT. The encoded protein is CASSLSGSGNQPQHF. Full variable domain (remainder filled in from reference TRBV11-2 and TRBJ1-5): EAGVAQSPRYKIIEKRQSVAFWCNPISGHATLYWYQQILGQGPKLLIQFQNNGVVDDSQLPKDRFSAERLKGVDSTLKIQPAKLEDSAVYLCASSLSGSGNQPQHFGDGTRLSIL.

The sample holds a few counts of this clone. The chain links TRBV23-1 to TRBJ2-7; no definite D call. TRBV23-1 is reported as an ORF; its role is uncertain. V was shortened by 4 bases and J by 1 base, with 20 bases between the two germline ends. This CDR3 has 17 residues. The CDR3 region has the DNA TGCGCCAGCAGTCCGACGTTTGAAATTCTTTCTTCCTACGAGCAGTACTTC. Translated: CASSPTFEILSSYEQYF.

The gene calls are TRBV13 and TRBJ2-2; D gene unclear. Trimming pared 11 bases from V and 11 bases from J, leaving 12 bases between. Germline V gene lookup returns CDR1 PRHDT and CDR2 FYEKMQ (reference sequence). The CDR3 covers 10 residues. The CDR3 here is CAGPKAELFF. The CDR3 nucleotides read TGTGCCGGTCCGAAGGCTGAGCTGTTTTTT. Variable domain in full (rest from reference TRBV13 and TRBJ2-2): AAGVIQSPRHLIKEKRETATLKCYPIPRHDTVYWYQQGPGQDPQFLISFYEKMQSDKGSIPDRFSAQQFSDYHSELNMSSLELGDSALYFCAGPKAELFFGEGSRLTVL.

This clone occurred a few times. The V gene is TRBV28, the J gene TRBJ1-2; 7 bases fit TRBD1. This CDR3 has 12 amino acids. Germline values: CDR1 MDHEN, CDR2 SYDVKM. The junction had 5 bases not matched to a gene; V was cut back by 6 bases and J by 7 bases. The CDR3: CASRRQGFGYTF. CDR3 nucleotides: TGTGCCAGCAGAAGACAGGGTTTTGGCTACACCTTC.

The gene calls are TRBV28 and TRBJ2-1, with D possibly being TRBD2 (5 bases). The CDR3 spans 12 residues. Between the trimmed V and J ends, which lost 6 bases and 5 bases, there was a span of 8 bases. CDR1 is MDHEN and CDR2 is SYDVKM in the germline V gene. The CDR3 bases are TGTGCCAGCAGCGGGATCAACAATGAGCAGTTCTTC. Its translation is CASSGINNEQFF.

J is TRBJ1-1 and V is TRBV29-1; 7 bases align to TRBD1. Unmatched junction bases numbered 3, after V lost 7 bases and J lost 1 base. Per the germline V gene, CDR1 is SQVTM and CDR2 is ANQGSEA. This CDR3 has 12 amino acids. CDR3 in amino acids: CSGRGANTEAFF. CDR3 sequence (DNA): TGCAGCGGCAGGGGGGCGAACACTGAAGCTTTCTTT.

The chain recombines TRBV9 with TRBJ1-1, with 9 positions matching TRBD1. In germline, CDR1 is SGDLS, CDR2 YYNGEE. The CDR3 is made up of 14 amino acids. The trim removed 4 bases at V and 1 base at J, leaving 2 bases unmatched. The CDR3 spells CASSPTGGNTEAFF. The CDR3, as DNA: TGTGCCAGCAGCCCGACAGGGGGGAACACTGAAGCTTTCTTT.

V usage is TRBV29-1 and J usage is TRBJ1-1; D is unresolved. Trimming shortened V by 5 bases and J by 0 bases, and 13 bases separated the two germline ends. Germline V gene sequence: CDR1 SQVTM, CDR2 ANQGSEA. This CDR3 region has 14 residues. This CDR3 reads CSVHSATMNTEAFF. In DNA form, the CDR3 reads TGCAGCGTTCATTCGGCGACCATGAACACTGAAGCTTTCTTT.

This clone was counted between two and nine times. This sample includes further DNA sequences coding for the same CDR3. The rearrangement uses TRBV29-1 and TRBJ1-1, with 10 bases fitting TRBD1. The CDR3 is 13 residues long. Germline values: CDR1 SQVTM, CDR2 ANQGSEA. Losses at the gene ends were 4 bases for V and 1 base for J; bases not matched to a gene: 0. The CDR3 spells CSVGDRGNTEAFF. In DNA, the CDR3 is TGCAGCGTTGGGGACAGGGGGAACACTGAAGCTTTCTTT.

V gene TRBV27 combines with J gene TRBJ1-5; D is possibly TRBD1 (6 bases). Germline-derived CDR1 and CDR2 are MNHEY and SMNVEV (reference sequence). The CDR3 extends over 17 amino acids. With 6 bases removed from V and 2 bases from J, the gap between germline ends came to 20 bases. CDR3 coding DNA: TGTGCCAGCAGCCCTCTTACAGGGTCTGGGGGCAATCAGCCCCAGCATTTT. This codes for CASSPLTGSGGNQPQHF.